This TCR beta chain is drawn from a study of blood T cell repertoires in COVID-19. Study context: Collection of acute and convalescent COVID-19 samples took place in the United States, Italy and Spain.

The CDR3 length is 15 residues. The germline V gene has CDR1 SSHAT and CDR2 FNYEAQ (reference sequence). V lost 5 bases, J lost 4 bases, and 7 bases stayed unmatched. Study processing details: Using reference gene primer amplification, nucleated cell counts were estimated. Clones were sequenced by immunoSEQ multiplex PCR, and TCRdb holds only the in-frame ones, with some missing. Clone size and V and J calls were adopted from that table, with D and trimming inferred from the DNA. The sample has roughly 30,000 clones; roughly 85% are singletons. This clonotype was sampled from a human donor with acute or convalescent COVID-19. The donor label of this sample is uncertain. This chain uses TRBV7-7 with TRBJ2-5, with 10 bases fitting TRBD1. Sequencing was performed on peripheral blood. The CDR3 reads CASSQDRGRRETQYF. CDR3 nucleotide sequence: TGTGCCAGCAGCCAAGACAGGGGGCGCCGAGAGACCCAGTACTTC.